The 31 T cell receptor beta chains given below trace back to one sample, sequenced in a study of T cells after posttransplantation cyclophosphamide. Method: immunoSEQ multiplex PCR; TCRdb's copy keeps in-frame clones and lacks some. Sampling found approximately 35,000 clones, none seen once. The specimen was PBMCs. Receptors were obtained from a woman in her twenties or thirties in good health and a related stem cell transplant donor.

This clone was recorded many times. The rearrangement links TRBV19 to TRBJ2-7; 12 bases match TRBD2. Unmatched junction bases numbered 13, after V lost 5 bases and J lost 5 bases. CDR3 size: 17 residues. Per germline, CDR1 LNHDA and CDR2 SQIVND (reference sequence). DNA of the CDR3: TGTGCCAGTAGTGATCCCGGACTAGCGGGGAGTCACCACGAGCAGTACTTC. It specifies CASSDPGLAGSHHEQYF.

J is TRBJ2-3 and V is TRBV24-1; D is unclear. Germline loops: CDR1 KGHDR, CDR2 SFDVKD. The CDR3 is 15 amino acids. Trimming pared 6 bases from V and 1 base from J, leaving 13 bases between. The CDR3, as DNA: TGTGCCACCAGTCAGAATTCAGTCCGCACAGATACGCAGTATTTT. It encodes CATSQNSVRTDTQYF.

This clone has a handful of counts. This chain uses TRBV4-3 with TRBJ2-5; D might be TRBD1 (5 bases). Trimming left V 1 base short and J 5 bases short, with 14 bases between. The germline V gene has CDR1 LGHNA and CDR2 YSLEER. This CDR3 region has 15 residues. CDR3 coding DNA: TGCGCCAGCAGCCAAGGGGGCCAGGATGGCGAGACCCAGTACTTC. This sequence encodes CASSQGGQDGETQYF.

This clone was seen only a few times. The chain has TRBV6-1 and TRBJ2-3; TRBD2 might be the D (5 bases). V was trimmed by 7 bases and J by 4 bases, leaving 12 bases between them. Per the germline V gene, CDR1 is MNHNS and CDR2 is SASEGT. The CDR3 has 13 amino acids. The CDR3 sequence: CASTKEGSDTQYF. The CDR3 DNA sequence: TGTGCCAGCACCAAAGAGGGTTCAGATACGCAGTATTTT.

This clone was recorded many times. The V gene is TRBV6-5, the J gene TRBJ1-3; 7 bases line up with TRBD1. The V and J ends lost 10 bases and 0 bases, in that order; junction bases with no gene match: 9. The germline CDR1 and CDR2 sequences are MNHEY and SVGAGI. There are 15 residues in the CDR3. The CDR3 sequence is CATQTGPLSGNTIYF. The CDR3 DNA sequence: TGTGCCACTCAGACAGGGCCTCTCTCTGGAAACACCATATATTTT.

In this sample, this clone turned up a few times. This could be a read error, since a much larger clone is one nucleotide away. CDR3 sequence: CASSQDLGGGYYNEQFF. CDR3 coding DNA: TGTGCCAGCAGCCAGGACCTTGGCGGGGGGTACTACAATGAGCAGTTCTTC. The chain has TRBV4-2 and TRBJ2-1; TRBD2 aligns across 8 bases. The germline V gene encodes CDR1 LGHNA and CDR2 YNFKEQ. CDR3 length equals 17 residues. The V gene end was trimmed by 3 bases and the J gene end by 3 bases; junction bases not matched to a gene: 10.

Many counts were recorded for this clone. The chain couples TRBV5-4 to TRBJ1-4, with 7 bases identical to TRBD1. V shed 3 bases, J shed 7 bases, and the junction held 12 bases outside the gene matches. The V gene's germline CDR1 is SGHNT and CDR2 YYREEE (reference sequence). The CDR3 is 16 amino acids. CDR3 loop: CASSSQGGQRGEKLFF. CDR3 DNA sequence: TGTGCCAGCAGCTCGCAGGGGGGACAGAGGGGTGAAAAACTGTTTTTT.

This clone occurred a few times. The V and J genes are TRBV5-1 and TRBJ2-5; perhaps TRBD1 as D (6 bases). The CDR3 has 13 amino acids. Trimming shortened V by 3 bases and J by 6 bases, and 12 bases separated the two germline ends. The germline V gene has CDR1 SGHRS and CDR2 YFSETQ. CDR3 in DNA: TGCGCCAGCAGCTCTCCAGGGGTTAAGACCCAGTACTTC. Translation: CASSSPGVKTQYF.

This clone was recorded at least ten times. V and J are TRBV6-1 and TRBJ2-1; 7 bases are shared with TRBD2. The V gene end was trimmed by 6 bases and the J gene end by 7 bases; junction bases not matched to a gene: 9. Germline CDR1 reads MNHNS; CDR2 reads SASEGT. The CDR3 spans 14 residues. As DNA, the CDR3 is TGTGCCAGCAGAGCGGGGTTCGGCGGGAATGAGCAGTTCTTC. Its protein is CASRAGFGGNEQFF.

This clone appeared many times. The V and J genes are TRBV10-3 and TRBJ2-7; 7 bases map to TRBD1. Germline CDR1 reads ENHRY; CDR2 reads SYGVKD. The junction had 5 bases not matched to a gene; V was cut back by 4 bases and J by 5 bases. The CDR3 is 13 residues long. The CDR3: CAISADRVDEQYF. The CDR3, as DNA: TGTGCCATCAGTGCAGACAGGGTAGACGAGCAGTACTTC.

There are many counts of this clone. The chain combines TRBV6-6 with TRBJ1-6; D possibly corresponds to TRBD1 (5 bases). Germline-derived CDR1 and CDR2 are MNHNY and SVGAGI (reference sequence). Trimming pared 0 bases from V and 14 bases from J, leaving 17 bases between. The length of the CDR3 is 15 residues. The CDR3 DNA is TGTGCCAGCAGTTACTCCGACAGTCCTCGGATAGCCCTCCACTTT. Its protein product is CASSYSDSPRIALHF.

The rearrangement uses TRBV28 and TRBJ1-5; 7 bases are a match to TRBD1. CDR1 is MDHEN, CDR2 SYDVKM, per germline. The junction had 7 bases not matched to a gene; V was cut back by 8 bases and J by 0 bases. CDR3 length: 15 amino acids. The CDR3, as DNA: TGTGCCAGCTTTACGACAGGGTATAGCAATCAGCCCCAGCATTTT. This encodes CASFTTGYSNQPQHF.

The chain carries TRBV7-8 and TRBJ1-5, with TRBD1 matching 9 bases. V shed 6 bases, J shed 6 bases, and the junction held 9 bases outside the gene matches. Germline CDR1 SGHVS, CDR2 FQNEAQ. This CDR3 has 15 amino acids. The CDR3 DNA reads as TGTGCCAGCAGGCCCACAGGGGGCGAAGGTCAGCCCCAGCATTTT. This gives the protein CASRPTGGEGQPQHF.

This clone occurred many times. J is TRBJ2-6 and V is TRBV27, with 10 bases fitting TRBD1. CDR3 length: 18 amino acids. Germline assignment: CDR1 MNHEY and CDR2 SMNVEV (reference sequence). The J segment lost 2 bases and the V segment lost 2 bases, leaving 6 bases of the junction unmatched. The CDR3 reads CASSLEGQGIPGANVLTF. The CDR3 region has the DNA TGTGCCAGCAGTTTAGAGGGACAGGGGATTCCTGGGGCCAACGTCCTGACTTTC.

This clone was observed at least ten times. The chain is built from TRBV6-2 or TRBV6-3 and TRBJ2-3, with 8 bases aligning to TRBD1. Looked up from germline, CDR1 is MNHEY and CDR2 is SVGEGT. The V and J ends lost 9 bases and 2 bases, in that order; junction bases with no gene match: 7. The CDR3 contains 14 residues. DNA of the CDR3: TGTGCCAGTTTTGACAGGGGTTACACAGATACGCAGTATTTT. It specifies CASFDRGYTDTQYF.

This clone was observed at least ten times. The chain employs TRBV7-2 and TRBJ1-1; TRBD1 aligns across 10 bases. The CDR3 totals 18 residues. Trimming removed 5 bases from V and 0 bases from J; junction bases left unmatched: 12. Germline CDR1 reads SGHTA; CDR2 reads FQGNSA. For the CDR3, the DNA is TGTGCCAGCAGCGACATAAACCGGGACAGGGGCTTGAACACTGAAGCTTTCTTT. Residues: CASSDINRDRGLNTEAFF.

In its sample, this clone was seen many times. The genes are TRBV5-1 and TRBJ1-1, with D perhaps matching TRBD1 (6 bases). The CDR3 is made up of 15 amino acids. V was clipped by 4 bases and J by 4 bases, with 17 bases between them. The germline V gene encodes CDR1 SGHRS and CDR2 YFSETQ. CDR3 region: CASSLFTQGTTEAFF. The CDR3 DNA reads TGCGCCAGCAGCCTATTCACCCAGGGGACCACTGAAGCTTTCTTT.

This clone was detected only a few times. This chain connects TRBV24-1 to TRBJ2-1, with D perhaps matching TRBD1 (6 bases). With 3 bases removed from V and 0 bases from J, the gap between germline ends came to 17 bases. Looked up from germline, CDR1 is KGHDR and CDR2 is SFDVKD. This CDR3 comprises 18 residues. CDR3 in DNA: TGTGCCACCAGTGATACGGCAGGGGTTCCCTTCTCCTACAATGAGCAGTTCTTC. It is translated as CATSDTAGVPFSYNEQFF.

This clone was seen at least ten times. The chain combines TRBV2 with TRBJ2-2; 11 bases match TRBD2. V lost 6 bases, J lost 5 bases, and 8 bases stayed unmatched. The length of the CDR3 is 16 residues. Germline V gene lookup returns CDR1 SNHLY and CDR2 FYNNEI. The DNA for the CDR3 is TGTGCCAGCAGGGACACTAGCGGGGGTCGAACCGGGGAGCTGTTTTTT. It specifies CASRDTSGGRTGELFF.

V usage is TRBV9 and J usage is TRBJ1-2, with D unresolved. The germline CDR1 and CDR2 sequences are SGDLS and YYNGEE. This CDR3 has 15 residues. V lost 0 bases and J 2 bases, leaving 11 bases between the germline ends. CDR3 nucleotides: TGTGCCAGCAGCGTAGACCCCGTCGGGAACTATGGCTACACCTTC. This sequence encodes CASSVDPVGNYGYTF. The variable domain in full, with the rest retrieved from reference TRBV9 and TRBJ1-2, is DSGVTQTPKHLITATGQRVTLRCSPRSGDLSVYWYQQSLDQGLQFLIQYYNGEERAKGNILERFSAQQFPDLHSELNLSSLELGDSALYFCASSVDPVGNYGYTFGSGTRLTVV.

The chain combines TRBV19 with TRBJ2-5; 7 bases map to TRBD1. The germline V gene encodes CDR1 LNHDA and CDR2 SQIVND (reference sequence). The CDR3 is 14 amino acids. V was pared by 5 bases and J by 0 bases, with 3 bases of the junction left unmatched. The DNA of the CDR3 is TGTGCCAGTAGTCAGGGACAGTACCAAGAGACCCAGTACTTC. It is translated as CASSQGQYQETQYF.

The V call is TRBV15, the J call TRBJ2-3; 8 bases fit TRBD2. V dropped 6 bases and J dropped 6; count of bases not matched to a gene: 11. CDR1 is LNHNV and CDR2 is YYDKDF in the germline V gene (reference sequence). CDR3 length equals 15 residues. The CDR3 region is CATRPTGGHSDTQYF. The CDR3 bases are TGTGCCACCAGGCCTACGGGGGGGCACTCGGATACGCAGTATTTT.

In this sample, this clone turned up many times. The chain links TRBV24-1 to TRBJ2-7, with 7 bases matching TRBD1. The CDR3 consists of 13 residues. Germline loops: CDR1 KGHDR, CDR2 SFDVKD. The J segment lost 0 bases and the V segment lost 9 bases, leaving 4 bases of the junction unmatched. The chain's CDR3 is CATQDRSSYEQYF. The CDR3 DNA reads TGTGCCACCCAGGACAGGAGCTCCTACGAGCAGTACTTC.

This clone showed up many times. V gene TRBV6-2 or TRBV6-3 combines with J gene TRBJ1-5, with a possible D match to TRBD1 (6 bases). This CDR3 contains 15 residues. Germline V gives CDR1 MNHEY, CDR2 SVGEGT. The V and J ends lost 0 bases and 4 bases respectively, with 10 bases between them. The CDR3 spells CASSYSRQGNQPQHF. For the CDR3, the DNA is TGTGCCAGCAGTTACTCGCGTCAGGGGAATCAGCCCCAGCATTTT.

This clone has a handful of counts. The chain carries TRBV7-2 and TRBJ1-5, with D uncertain. V was pared by 5 bases and J by 3 bases, with 11 bases between. The CDR3 covers 14 residues. Germline V gene lookup returns CDR1 SGHTA and CDR2 FQGNSA. The CDR3 region is CASSPTTYNQPQHF. CDR3 DNA: TGTGCCAGCAGCCCAACGACATACAATCAGCCCCAGCATTTT.

This clone was counted many times. The chain links TRBV5-5 to TRBJ1-1, with D possibly TRBD1 on 5 matching bases. The CDR3 sequence is 12 residues long. Trimming left V 1 base short and J 8 bases short, with 9 bases between. Per germline, CDR1 SGHKS and CDR2 YYEKEE (reference sequence). Here the CDR3 reads CASSLQQVEAFF. CDR3 sequence (DNA): TGTGCCAGCAGCTTGCAACAGGTAGAAGCTTTCTTT.

This clone was detected ten times or more. J is TRBJ1-6 and V is TRBV6-2 or TRBV6-3; weak D call: TRBD1 (5 bases). The V gene lost 2 bases and the J gene lost 7 bases, with 9 bases spanning the gap. From germline, CDR1 is MNHEY and CDR2 SVGEGT. The CDR3 is made up of 14 amino acids. The CDR3 DNA is TGTGCCAGCAGTTACGGGCAGGGAAATTCACCCCTCCACTTT. Encoded protein: CASSYGQGNSPLHF.

This clone was seen repeatedly, ten times or more. The gene calls are TRBV9 and TRBJ1-1; tentative D call: TRBD1 (5 bases). The V end was cut by 3 bases, the J end by 1 base, with 10 bases between. Germline lookup yields CDR1 SGDLS and CDR2 YYNGEE. The CDR3 runs to 14 residues. The CDR3 reads CASSAGLTNTEAFF. In DNA form, the CDR3 reads TGTGCCAGCAGCGCGGGACTTACGAACACTGAAGCTTTCTTT.

This clone has ten or more counts. This sequence joins TRBV7-8 and TRBJ2-3; TRBD2 is a possible D gene (5 bases). This CDR3 is built from 12 residues. Between the trimmed V and J ends, which lost 3 bases and 6 bases, there was a span of 7 bases. Germline V gene sequence: CDR1 SGHVS, CDR2 FQNEAQ. The CDR3 nucleotides are TGTGCCAGCAGCTTTCGAGGGGATACGCAGTATTTT. This translates into CASSFRGDTQYF.

The CDR3 DNA sequence: TGTGCCAGCAGCTTATTCGCCCAGACCTACGAGCAGTACTTC. It codes for CASSLFAQTYEQYF. The chain recombines TRBV7-2 with TRBJ2-7; D remains unclear. CDR3 size: 14 residues. V was shortened by 2 bases and J by 2 bases, with 10 bases between the two germline ends. In germline, CDR1 is SGHTA, CDR2 FQGNSA. Using reference TRBV7-2 and TRBJ2-7 for the parts outside the CDR3, the full variable domain is GAGVSQSPSNKVTEKGKDVELRCDPISGHTALYWYRQSLGQGLEFLIYFQGNSAPDKSGLPSDRFSAERTGGSVSTLTIQRTQQEDSAVYLCASSLFAQTYEQYFGPGTRLTVT.

This clone has at least ten counts. The rearrangement joins TRBV10-3 to TRBJ1-1; D is uncertain. Per the germline V gene, CDR1 is ENHRY and CDR2 is SYGVKD. The CDR3 has 13 amino acids. Trimming removed 6 bases at V and 6 bases at J, with 14 bases between. In DNA, the CDR3 is TGTGCCATCAGCCCACATAATGCGGCTGAAGCTTTCTTT. As protein: CAISPHNAAEAFF.